This T cell receptor (beta chain) comes out of a study of blood T cell repertoires in COVID-19. About the study: COVID-19 samples collected from the United States, Italy and Spain covered acute and convalescent phases.

Methods used by the authors: For nucleated cells, counts were estimated from reference gene primer amplification. Profiling relied on immunoSEQ multiplex PCR, and the TCRdb table lists in-frame clones only, not all of them. The V and J calls and clone size are taken from that table; D and trimming were inferred from the DNA. The table includes 250,000 to 300,000 clones, 75% to 95% detected once. V lost 3 bases and J lost 6; bases outside the gene matches: 3. Per germline, CDR1 SGHTA and CDR2 FQGNSA. This CDR3 region has 15 residues. V gene TRBV7-2 combines with J gene TRBJ2-7; TRBD2 matches 15 bases. Sequencing input: PBMCs or T cells enriched from blood (not recorded which). The receptor was derived from a woman aged 30 to 39 who had recovered from COVID-19. CDR3 coding DNA: TGTGCCAGCAGCTTCGGACTAGCGGGAGGGGGCGAGCAGTACTTC. Residues: CASSFGLAGGGEQYF.